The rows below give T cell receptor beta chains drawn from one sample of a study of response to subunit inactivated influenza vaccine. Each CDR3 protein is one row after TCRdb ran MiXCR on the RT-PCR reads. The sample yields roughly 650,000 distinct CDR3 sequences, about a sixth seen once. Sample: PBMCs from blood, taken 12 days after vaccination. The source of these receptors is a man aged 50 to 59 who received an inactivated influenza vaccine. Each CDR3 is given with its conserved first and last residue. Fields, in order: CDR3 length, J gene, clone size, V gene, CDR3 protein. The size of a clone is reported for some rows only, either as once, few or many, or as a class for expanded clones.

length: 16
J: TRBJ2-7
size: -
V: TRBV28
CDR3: CASSQWELLRWGEQYF

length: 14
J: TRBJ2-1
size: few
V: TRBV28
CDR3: CASSLSQHSGGQFF

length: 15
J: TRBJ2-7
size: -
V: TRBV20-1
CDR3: CSARGGTSGTYEQYF

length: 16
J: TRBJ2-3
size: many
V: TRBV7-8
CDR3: CASSLSESTSTDTQYF

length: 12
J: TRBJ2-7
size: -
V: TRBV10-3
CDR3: CAISGTGYEQYF

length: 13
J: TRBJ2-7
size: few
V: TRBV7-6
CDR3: CASSLAGEREQYF

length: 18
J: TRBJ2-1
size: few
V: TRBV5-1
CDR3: CASSLLGSYRSPGNEQFF

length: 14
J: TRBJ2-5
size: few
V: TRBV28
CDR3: CASSLLAGYETQYF

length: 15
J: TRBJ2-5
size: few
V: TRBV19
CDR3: CASSRSTGGRETQYF

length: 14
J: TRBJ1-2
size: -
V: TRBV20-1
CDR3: CSARVPGQGSGYTF

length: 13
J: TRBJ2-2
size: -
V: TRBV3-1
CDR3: CASSQSDSGELFF

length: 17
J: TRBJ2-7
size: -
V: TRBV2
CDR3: CASSEPISSDRAYEQYF

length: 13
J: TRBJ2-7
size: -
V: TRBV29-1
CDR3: CSGLREGTYEQYF

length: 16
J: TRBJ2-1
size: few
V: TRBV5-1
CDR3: CASGEETSGRYNEQFF

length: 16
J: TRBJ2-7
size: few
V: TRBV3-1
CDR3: CASSQARTPSSYEQYF

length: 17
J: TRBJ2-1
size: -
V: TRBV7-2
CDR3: CASSRPGRGRVGNEQFF

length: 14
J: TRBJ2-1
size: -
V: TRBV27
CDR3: CASSFRGHRNEQFF

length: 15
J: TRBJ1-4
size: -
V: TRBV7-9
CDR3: CASSQPRTTNEKLFF

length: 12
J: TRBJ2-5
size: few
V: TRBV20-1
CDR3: CSAGRGRETQYF

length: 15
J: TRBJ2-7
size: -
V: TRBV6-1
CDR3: CASSAGTAVSYEQYF

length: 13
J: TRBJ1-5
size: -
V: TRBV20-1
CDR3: CSASDGSNQPQHF

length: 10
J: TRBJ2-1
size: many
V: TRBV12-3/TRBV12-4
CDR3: CASSFYEQFF

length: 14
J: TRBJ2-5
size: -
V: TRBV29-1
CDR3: CSVEDPGAGETQYF

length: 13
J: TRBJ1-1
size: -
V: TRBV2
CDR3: CASSDMGVRKAFF

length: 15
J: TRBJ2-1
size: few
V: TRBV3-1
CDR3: CASSQEDRGLDEQFF

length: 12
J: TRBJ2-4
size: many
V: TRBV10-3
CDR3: CAISPTGDIQYF

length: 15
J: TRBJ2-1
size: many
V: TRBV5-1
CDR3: CASSLFSGIRYEQFF

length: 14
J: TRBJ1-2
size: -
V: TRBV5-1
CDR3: CASSDAATNYGYTF

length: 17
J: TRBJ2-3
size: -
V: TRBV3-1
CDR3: CASSQANAGRKTDTQYF

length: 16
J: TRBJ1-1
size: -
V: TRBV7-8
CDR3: CASTHRGGGMNTEAFF

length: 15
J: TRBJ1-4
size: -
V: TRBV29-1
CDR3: CSVETWAGTNEKLFF

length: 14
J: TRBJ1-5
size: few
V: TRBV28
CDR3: CASSLADRNQPQHF

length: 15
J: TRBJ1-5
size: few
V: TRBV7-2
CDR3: CASSLESGVYQPQHF

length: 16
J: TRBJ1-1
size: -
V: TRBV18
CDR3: CASSPEEGTLNTEAFF

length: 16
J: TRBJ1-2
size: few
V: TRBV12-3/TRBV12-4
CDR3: CASSSFRGLLHYGYTF

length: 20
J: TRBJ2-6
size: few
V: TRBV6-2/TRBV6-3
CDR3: CASSYPGWTGTRSGANVLTF

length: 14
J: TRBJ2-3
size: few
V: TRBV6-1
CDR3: CASTFDRSTDTQYF

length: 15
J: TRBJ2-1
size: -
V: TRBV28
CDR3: CASTLRLALNNEQFF

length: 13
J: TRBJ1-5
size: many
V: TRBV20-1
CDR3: CSAHRGSNQPQHF

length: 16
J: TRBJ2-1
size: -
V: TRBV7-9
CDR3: CASSFRAGVSYNEQFF

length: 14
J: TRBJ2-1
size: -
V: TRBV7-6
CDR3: CASSAGSSGFEQFF

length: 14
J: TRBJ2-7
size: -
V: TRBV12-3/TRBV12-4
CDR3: CASTISGGAVEQYF

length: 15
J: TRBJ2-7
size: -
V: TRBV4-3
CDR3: CASSQDISDFYEQYF

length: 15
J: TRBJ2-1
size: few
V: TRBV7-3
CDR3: CASSSKREGYNEQFF

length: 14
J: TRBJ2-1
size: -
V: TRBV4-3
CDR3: CASSQGKVGNEQFF

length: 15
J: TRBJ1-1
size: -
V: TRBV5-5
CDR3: CASSPDSTAVSEAFF

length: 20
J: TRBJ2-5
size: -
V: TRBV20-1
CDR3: CSARPVWGGAAEVRQETQYF

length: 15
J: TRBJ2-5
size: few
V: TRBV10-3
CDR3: CAISDKGSGQETQYF

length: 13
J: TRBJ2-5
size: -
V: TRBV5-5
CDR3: CASSMDTRETQYF

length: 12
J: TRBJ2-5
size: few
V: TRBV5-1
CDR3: CASSDRKETQYF

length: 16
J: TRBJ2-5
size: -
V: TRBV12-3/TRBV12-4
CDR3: CASSYLGDTFEQTQYF

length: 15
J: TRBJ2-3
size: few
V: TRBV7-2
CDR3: CASSSQRGGTDTQYF

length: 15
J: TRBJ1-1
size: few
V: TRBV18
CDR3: CASSPQGAGNTEAFF

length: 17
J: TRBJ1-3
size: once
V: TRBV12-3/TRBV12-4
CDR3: CASSTGPGRESGNTIYF